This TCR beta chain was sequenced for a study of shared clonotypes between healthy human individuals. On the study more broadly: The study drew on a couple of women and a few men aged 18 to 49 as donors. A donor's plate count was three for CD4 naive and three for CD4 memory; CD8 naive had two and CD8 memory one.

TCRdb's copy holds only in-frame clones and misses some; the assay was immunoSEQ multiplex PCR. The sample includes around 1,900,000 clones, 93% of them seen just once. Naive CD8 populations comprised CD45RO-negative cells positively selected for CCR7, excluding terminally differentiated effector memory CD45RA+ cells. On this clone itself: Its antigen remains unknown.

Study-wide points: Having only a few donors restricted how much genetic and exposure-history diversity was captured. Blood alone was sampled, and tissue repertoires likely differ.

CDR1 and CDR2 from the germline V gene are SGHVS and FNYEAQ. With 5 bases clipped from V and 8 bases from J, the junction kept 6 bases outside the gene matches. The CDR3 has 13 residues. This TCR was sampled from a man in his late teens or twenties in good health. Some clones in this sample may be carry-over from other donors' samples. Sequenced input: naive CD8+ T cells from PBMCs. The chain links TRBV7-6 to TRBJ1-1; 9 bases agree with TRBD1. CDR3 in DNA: TGTGCCAGCAGCCTAACAGGGGGCAAAGAAGCTTTCTTT. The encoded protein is CASSLTGGKEAFF.